The clone carrying this T cell receptor (beta chain) was counted many times. Compared with germline, one end of the junction differs, possibly owing to a read error. Coverage ceases 3 residues before the CDR3 finishes, and the germline J gene fills in the end. The record originates from a study of T cell clonality in common variable immunodeficiency. Profiling relied on immunoSEQ multiplex PCR, and the TCRdb table lists in-frame clones only, not all of them. Sampling found about 52,000 clones, none seen once. The CDR3 loop spans 17 amino acids. Germline V gene sequence: CDR1 LGHNA, CDR2 YNFKEQ. Sequenced input: peripheral blood mononuclear cells. The clonotype originates from a person aged 18 to 69 in good health. This sequence joins TRBV4-2 and TRBJ2-1; 14 positions match TRBD2. The CDR3 protein is CASSQDPGLAGVDEQFF. The sequenced CDR3 bases are TGCGCCAGCAGCCAGGACCCGGGACTAGCGGGGGTGGATGAG.